This T cell receptor (beta chain) was recovered during a study of vaccination and CD4 T cells after COVID-19. An Oncomine TCR Beta short-read assay was used to sequence the DNA from cultured CD4+ T cells. Using its own MiXCR run on the PCR reads, TCRdb lists one record per CDR3 protein. Of nearly 15,000 distinct CDR3 sequences detected, about 83% appear once; the ten largest clones hold nearly 10%. Notes on this clonotype: Its cognate antigen is unknown.

Treatment noted: approximately 11-day PBMC culture with coronavirus spike peptide pools or control peptides (ViraFEST assay). Trimming left V 0 bases short and J 3 bases short, with 12 bases between. CDR3 length: 16 amino acids. The germline CDR1 and CDR2 sequences are SGHTA and FQGNSA. This TCR was sampled from a human donor who received a COVID-19 vaccine. This chain uses TRBV7-2 with TRBJ1-5; TRBD1 is a possible D gene (6 bases). Sequencing used CD4+ T cells from blood, cultured in vitro, obtained after SARS-CoV-2 vaccination. The CDR3 DNA follows: TGTGCCAGCAGCTTAGCGGCCAGGGGAATCAATCAGCCCCAGCATTTT. Translation: CASSLAARGINQPQHF.